The clone carrying this TCR beta chain was seen repeatedly, ten times or more. Its specificity is not known. The V gene lost 0 bases and the J gene lost 0 bases, with 18 bases spanning the gap. Germline V gene data show CDR1 as MNHEY and CDR2 as SVGAGI. This CDR3 comprises 19 residues. The data are from a study of T cells in Graves' hyperthyroidism and ophthalmopathy. Points from the study as a whole: Ophthalmopathy was model-predicted a median approximately six months pre-onset.

RNA transcripts yielded amplified TCR beta CDR3 regions. First-round RT-PCR with HTBI primers amplified the TCR CDR3 region. In TCRdb, the multiplex PCR reads were re-called with MiXCR into one record per CDR3 protein. The repertoire holds about 420,000 distinct CDR3 sequences, with about a sixth as singletons. Fresh peripheral blood, under 11 ml, yielded the PBMCs. The TCR originated in a woman in her late teens or twenties with Graves' hyperthyroidism. The chain carries TRBV6-5 and TRBJ1-5, with a possible D match to TRBD1 (5 bases). Sequenced: blood. The CDR3 is CASSYSHGQGGYSNQPQHF. The CDR3 DNA sequence: TGTGCCAGCAGTTACTCACACGGGCAGGGAGGATATAGCAATCAGCCCCAGCATTTT.